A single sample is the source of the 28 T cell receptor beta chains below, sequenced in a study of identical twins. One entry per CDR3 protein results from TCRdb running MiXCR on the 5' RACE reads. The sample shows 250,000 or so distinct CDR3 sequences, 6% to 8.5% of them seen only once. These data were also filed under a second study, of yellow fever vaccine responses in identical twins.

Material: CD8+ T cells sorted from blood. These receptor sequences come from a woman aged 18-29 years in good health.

The chain's CDR3 is CSTADLREQYF. DNA of the CDR3: TGCAGCACGGCGGACTTACGCGAGCAGTACTTC. The chain joins TRBV29-1 to TRBJ2-7, with TRBD2 as a possible D gene (5 bases). V lost 8 bases and J lost 6, with 14 bases in between. The length of the CDR3 is 11 residues. Per germline, CDR1 SQVTM and CDR2 ANQGSEA.

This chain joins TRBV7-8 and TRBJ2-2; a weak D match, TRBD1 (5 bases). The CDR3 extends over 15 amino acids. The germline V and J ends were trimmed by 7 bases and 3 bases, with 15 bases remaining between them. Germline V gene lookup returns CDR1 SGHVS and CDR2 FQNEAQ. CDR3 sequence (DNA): TGTGCCAGCAAGGGAATCGGACATGACACCGGGGAGCTGTTTTTT. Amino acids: CASKGIGHDTGELFF. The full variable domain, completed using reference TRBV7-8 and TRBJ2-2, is GAGVSQSPRYKVAKRGQDVALRCDPISGHVSLFWYQQALGQGPEFLTYFQNEAQLDKSGLPSDRFFAERPEGSVSTLKIQRTQQEDSAVYLCASKGIGHDTGELFFGEGSRLTVL.

The CDR3 sequence is CASSPDGIYEQYF. The CDR3 bases are TGTGCCAGCAGCCCGGACGGAATCTACGAGCAGTACTTC. V gene TRBV5-4 combines with J gene TRBJ2-7, with unresolved D. Germline V gene lookup returns CDR1 SGHNT and CDR2 YYREEE (reference sequence). Trimming removed 4 bases at V and 3 bases at J, with 11 bases between. The CDR3 length is 13 residues. The variable domain in full, with the rest retrieved from reference TRBV5-4 and TRBJ2-7, is ETGVTQSPTHLIKTRGQQVTLRCSSQSGHNTVSWYQQALGQGPQFIFQYYREEENGRGNFPPRFSGLQFPNYSSELNVNALELDDSALYLCASSPDGIYEQYFGPGTRLTVT.

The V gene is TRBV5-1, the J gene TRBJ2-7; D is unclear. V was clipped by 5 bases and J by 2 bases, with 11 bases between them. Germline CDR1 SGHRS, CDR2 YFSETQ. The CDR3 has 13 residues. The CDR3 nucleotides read TGCGCCAGCAGACAGAGTCCCCCCTACGAGCAGTACTTC. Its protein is CASRQSPPYEQYF. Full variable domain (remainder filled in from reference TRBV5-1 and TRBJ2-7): KAGVTQTPRYLIKTRGQQVTLSCSPISGHRSVSWYQQTPGQGLQFLFEYFSETQRNKGNFPGRFSGRQFSNSRSEMNVSTLELGDSALYLCASRQSPPYEQYFGPGTRLTVT.

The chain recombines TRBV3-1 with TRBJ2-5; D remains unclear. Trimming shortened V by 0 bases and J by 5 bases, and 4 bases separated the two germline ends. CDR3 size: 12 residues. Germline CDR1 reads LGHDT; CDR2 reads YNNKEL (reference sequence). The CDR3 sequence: CASSQEWETQYF. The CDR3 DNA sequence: TGTGCCAGCAGCCAAGAGTGGGAGACCCAGTACTTC.

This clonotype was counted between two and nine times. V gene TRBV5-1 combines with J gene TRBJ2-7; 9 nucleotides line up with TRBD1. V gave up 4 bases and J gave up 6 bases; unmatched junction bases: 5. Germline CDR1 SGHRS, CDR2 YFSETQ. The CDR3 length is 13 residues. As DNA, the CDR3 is TGCGCCAGCAGCCTGACAGGGGGTTCCGAGCAGTACTTC. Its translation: CASSLTGGSEQYF.

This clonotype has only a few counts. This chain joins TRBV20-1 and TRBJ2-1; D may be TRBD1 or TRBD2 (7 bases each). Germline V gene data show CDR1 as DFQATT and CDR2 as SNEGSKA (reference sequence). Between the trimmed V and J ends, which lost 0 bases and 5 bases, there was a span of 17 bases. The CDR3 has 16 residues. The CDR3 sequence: CSARDQGGGVHNEQFF. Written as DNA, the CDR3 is TGCAGTGCTAGAGATCAGGGGGGGGGCGTCCACAATGAGCAGTTCTTC.

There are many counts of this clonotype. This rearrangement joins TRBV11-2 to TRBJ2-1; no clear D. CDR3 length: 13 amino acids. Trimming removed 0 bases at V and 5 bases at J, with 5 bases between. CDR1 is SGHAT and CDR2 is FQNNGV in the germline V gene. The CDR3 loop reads CASSLEAHNEQFF. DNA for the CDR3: TGTGCCAGCAGCTTAGAGGCCCACAATGAGCAGTTCTTC.

The CDR3 DNA reads as TGTGCCAGCAGCGTAGCCGACAGGGTGTTCAATGAGCAGTTCTTC. Its translation: CASSVADRVFNEQFF. This chain links TRBV9 with TRBJ2-1, with TRBD1 identical over 7 bases. Germline V lookup: CDR1 SGDLS, CDR2 YYNGEE. The CDR3 loop spans 15 amino acids. The ends lost 0 bases at V and 6 bases at J; junction bases unmatched: 6.

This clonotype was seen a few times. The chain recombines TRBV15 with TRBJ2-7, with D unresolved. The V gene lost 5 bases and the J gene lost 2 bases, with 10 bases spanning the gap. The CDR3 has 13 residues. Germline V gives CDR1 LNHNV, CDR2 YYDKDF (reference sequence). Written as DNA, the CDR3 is TGTGCCACCAGCGCACGTGGGGCCTACGAGCAGTACTTC. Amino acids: CATSARGAYEQYF.

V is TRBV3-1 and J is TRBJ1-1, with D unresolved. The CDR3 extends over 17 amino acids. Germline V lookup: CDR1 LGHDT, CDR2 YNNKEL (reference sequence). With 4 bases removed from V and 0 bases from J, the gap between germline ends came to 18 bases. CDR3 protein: CASSPPSRRNMNTEAFF. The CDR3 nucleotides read TGTGCCAGCAGCCCCCCTTCGAGGCGGAATATGAACACTGAAGCTTTCTTT.

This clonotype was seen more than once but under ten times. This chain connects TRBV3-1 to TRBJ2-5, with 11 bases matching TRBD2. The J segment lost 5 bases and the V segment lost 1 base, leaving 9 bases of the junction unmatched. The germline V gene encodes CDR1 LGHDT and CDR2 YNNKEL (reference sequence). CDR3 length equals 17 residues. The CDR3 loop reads CASSQGDSGRARETQYF. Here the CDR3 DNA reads TGTGCCAGCAGCCAAGGAGATAGCGGGAGGGCCCGTGAGACCCAGTACTTC.

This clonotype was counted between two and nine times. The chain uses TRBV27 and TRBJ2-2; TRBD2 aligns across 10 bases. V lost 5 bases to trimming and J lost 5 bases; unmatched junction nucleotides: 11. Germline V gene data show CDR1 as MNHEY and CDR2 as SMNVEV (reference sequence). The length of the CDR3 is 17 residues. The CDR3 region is CASSLIAGGPSTGELFF. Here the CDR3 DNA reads TGTGCCAGCAGTCTAATAGCGGGGGGCCCATCAACCGGGGAGCTGTTTTTT.

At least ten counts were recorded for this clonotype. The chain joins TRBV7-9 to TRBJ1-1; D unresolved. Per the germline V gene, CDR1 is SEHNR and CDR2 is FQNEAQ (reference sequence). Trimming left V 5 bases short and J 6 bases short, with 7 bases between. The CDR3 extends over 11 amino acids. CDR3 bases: TGTGCCAGCAGCCCGAGTGCTGAAGCTTTCTTT. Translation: CASSPSAEAFF.

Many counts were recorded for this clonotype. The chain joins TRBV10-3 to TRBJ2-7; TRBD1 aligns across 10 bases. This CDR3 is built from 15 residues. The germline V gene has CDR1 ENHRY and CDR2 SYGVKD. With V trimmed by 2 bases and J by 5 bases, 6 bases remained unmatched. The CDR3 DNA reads TGTGCCATCAGTGAGGAGGGGACAGGGGACGACGAGCAGTACGTC. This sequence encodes CAISEEGTGDDEQYV.

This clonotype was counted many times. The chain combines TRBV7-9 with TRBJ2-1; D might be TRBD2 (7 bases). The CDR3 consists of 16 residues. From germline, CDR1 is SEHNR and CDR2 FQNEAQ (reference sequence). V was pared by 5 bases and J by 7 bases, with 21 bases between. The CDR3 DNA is TGTGCCAGCAGCCTACCGGTATGGGGGGGCACAAATGAGCAGTTCTTC. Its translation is CASSLPVWGGTNEQFF.

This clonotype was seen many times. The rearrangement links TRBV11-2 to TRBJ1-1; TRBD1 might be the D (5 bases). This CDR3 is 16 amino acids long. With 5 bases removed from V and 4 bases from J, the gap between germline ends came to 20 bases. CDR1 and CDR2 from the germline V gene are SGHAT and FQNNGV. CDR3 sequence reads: CASSHYGGRMGTEAFF. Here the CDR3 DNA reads TGTGCCAGCAGCCACTACGGGGGAAGGATGGGCACTGAAGCTTTCTTT.

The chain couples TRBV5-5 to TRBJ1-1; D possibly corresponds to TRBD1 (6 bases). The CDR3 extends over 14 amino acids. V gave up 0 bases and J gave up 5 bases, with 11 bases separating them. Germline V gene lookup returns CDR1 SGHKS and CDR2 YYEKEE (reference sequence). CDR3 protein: CASSLDRELTEAFF. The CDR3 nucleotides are TGTGCCAGCAGCTTGGACAGGGAATTGACTGAAGCTTTCTTT.

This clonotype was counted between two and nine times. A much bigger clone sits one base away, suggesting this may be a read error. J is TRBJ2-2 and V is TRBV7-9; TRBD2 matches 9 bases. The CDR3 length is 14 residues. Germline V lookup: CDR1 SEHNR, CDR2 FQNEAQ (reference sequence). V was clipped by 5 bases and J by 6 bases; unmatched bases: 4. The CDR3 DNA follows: TGTGCCAGCAGCCGCGGGAGGGATCCCGGGGAGCTGTTTTTT. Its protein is CASSRGRDPGELFF.

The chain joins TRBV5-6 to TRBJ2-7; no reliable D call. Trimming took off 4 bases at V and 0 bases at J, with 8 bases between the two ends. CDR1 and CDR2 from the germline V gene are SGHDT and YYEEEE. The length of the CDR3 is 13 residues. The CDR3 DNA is TGTGCCAGCAGCCCCGGAAGCTCCTACGAGCAGTACGTC. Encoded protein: CASSPGSSYEQYV.

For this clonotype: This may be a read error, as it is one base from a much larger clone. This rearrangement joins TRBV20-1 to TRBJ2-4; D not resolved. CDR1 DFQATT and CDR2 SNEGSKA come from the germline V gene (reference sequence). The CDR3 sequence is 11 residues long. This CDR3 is CSAGEKGIQYF. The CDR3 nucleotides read TGCAGTGCTGGAGAAAAAGGCATTCAGTACTTC.

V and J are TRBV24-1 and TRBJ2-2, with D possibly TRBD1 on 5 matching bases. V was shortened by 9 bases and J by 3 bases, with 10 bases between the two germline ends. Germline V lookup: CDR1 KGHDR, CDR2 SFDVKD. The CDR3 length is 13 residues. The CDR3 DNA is TGTGCCACCGACAGCCCGGACACCGGGGAGCTGTTTTTT. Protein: CATDSPDTGELFF.

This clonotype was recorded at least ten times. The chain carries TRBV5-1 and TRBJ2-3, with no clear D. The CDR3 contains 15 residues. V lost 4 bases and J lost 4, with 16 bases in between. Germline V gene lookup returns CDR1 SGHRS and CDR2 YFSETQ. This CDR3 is CASSLRKTVADTQYF. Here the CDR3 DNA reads TGCGCCAGCAGCCTAAGAAAAACCGTCGCAGATACGCAGTATTTT.

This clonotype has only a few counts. The CDR3 here is CASSGTASGANTGELFF. As DNA, the CDR3 is TGTGCCAGCAGTGGAACTGCTAGCGGGGCGAACACCGGGGAGCTGTTTTTT. This rearrangement joins TRBV2 to TRBJ2-2, with 9 bases lining up with TRBD2. Germline V gives CDR1 SNHLY, CDR2 FYNNEI. V shed 4 bases, J shed 0 bases, and the junction held 6 bases outside the gene matches. The CDR3 covers 17 residues.

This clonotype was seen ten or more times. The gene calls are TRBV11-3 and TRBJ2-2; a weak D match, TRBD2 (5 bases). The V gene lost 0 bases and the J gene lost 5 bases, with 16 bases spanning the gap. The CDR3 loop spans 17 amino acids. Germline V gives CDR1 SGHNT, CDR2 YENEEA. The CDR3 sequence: CASSLDTASYYTGELFF. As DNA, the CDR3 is TGTGCCAGCAGCTTAGACACGGCTAGCTATTATACCGGGGAGCTGTTTTTT.

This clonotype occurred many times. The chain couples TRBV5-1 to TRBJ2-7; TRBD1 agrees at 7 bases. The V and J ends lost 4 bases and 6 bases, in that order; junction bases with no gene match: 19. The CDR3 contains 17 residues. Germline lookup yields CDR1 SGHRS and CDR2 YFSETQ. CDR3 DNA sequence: TGCGCCAGCAGCCCCTCACCCTCACAGGGGTTTTTGATCGAGCAGTACTTC. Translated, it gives CASSPSPSQGFLIEQYF.

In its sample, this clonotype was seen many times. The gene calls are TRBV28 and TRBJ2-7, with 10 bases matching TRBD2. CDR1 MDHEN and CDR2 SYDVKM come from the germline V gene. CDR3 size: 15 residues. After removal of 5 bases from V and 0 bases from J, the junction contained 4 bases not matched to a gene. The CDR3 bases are TGTGCCAGCAGTACGCGGACTAGCGGCTCCTACGAGCAGTACTTC. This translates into CASSTRTSGSYEQYF. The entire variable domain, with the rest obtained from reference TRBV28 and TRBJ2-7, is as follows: DVKVTQSSRYLVKRTGEKVFLECVQDMDHENMFWYRQDPGLGLRLIYFSYDVKMKEKGDIPEGYSVSREKKERFSLILESASTNQTSMYLCASSTRTSGSYEQYFGPGTRLTVT.

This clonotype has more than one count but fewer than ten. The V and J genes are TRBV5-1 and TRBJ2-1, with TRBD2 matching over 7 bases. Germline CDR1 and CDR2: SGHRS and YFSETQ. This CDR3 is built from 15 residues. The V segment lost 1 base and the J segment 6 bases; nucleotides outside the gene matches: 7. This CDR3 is CASSLLAVRFNEQFF. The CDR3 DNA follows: TGCGCCAGCAGCTTGCTAGCGGTCAGGTTCAATGAGCAGTTCTTC.